Listed here are 7 T cell receptor beta chains from one sample, sequenced in a study of beta chain features in type 1 diabetes. The isolated RNA, all of it, was reverse transcribed, so expressed TCRB transcripts were what got sequenced. Measured with immunoSEQ multiplex PCR; TCRdb has only the in-frame clones, and not every one. The table records roughly 330,000 clones, approximately 11% of them present only once. The sequencing sample was made of naive CD4+ T cells from blood. The receptors here all came from a woman aged 25 to 39 in good health.

This clone has more than one count but fewer than ten. The chain carries TRBV28 and TRBJ2-3; D might be TRBD2 (5 bases). CDR3 length equals 12 residues. Trimming pared 11 bases from V and 0 bases from J, leaving 9 bases between. Per germline, CDR1 MDHEN and CDR2 SYDVKM. The CDR3 loop is CAGGPSTDTQYF. In DNA form, the CDR3 reads TGTGCCGGCGGGCCGAGCACAGATACGCAGTATTTT. Full variable domain (outside the CDR3, taken from reference TRBV28 and TRBJ2-3): DVKVTQSSRYLVKRTGEKVFLECVQDMDHENMFWYRQDPGLGLRLIYFSYDVKMKEKGDIPEGYSVSREKKERFSLILESASTNQTSMYLCAGGPSTDTQYFGPGTRLTVL.

This clone occurred a few times. J is TRBJ2-3 and V is TRBV29-1, with D tentatively TRBD2 (5 bases). With 3 bases removed from V and 4 bases from J, the gap between germline ends came to 17 bases. Per the germline V gene, CDR1 is SQVTM and CDR2 is ANQGSEA. The CDR3 spans 15 residues. In nucleotides, the CDR3 is TGCAGCGTTGATTTTGTGGGAGCGCCGGCAGATACGCAGTATTTT. Encoded protein: CSVDFVGAPADTQYF.

This clone was seen a handful of times. The chain joins TRBV6-1 to TRBJ1-1; possibly TRBD1 for D (6 bases). This CDR3 contains 15 residues. The germline V gene has CDR1 MNHNS and CDR2 SASEGT. V lost 3 bases to trimming and J lost 8 bases, with 19 bases between them. This CDR3 is CASSDLRLTGFEAFF. For the CDR3, the DNA is TGTGCCAGCAGTGATCTTCGTTTGACAGGATTCGAAGCTTTCTTT.

J is TRBJ2-3 and V is TRBV5-1; 12 bases agree with TRBD2. Germline values: CDR1 SGHRS, CDR2 YFSETQ. This CDR3 is 14 amino acids long. With V trimmed by 7 bases and J by 4 bases, 4 bases remained unmatched. The CDR3: CASATSGSADTQYF. The CDR3, as DNA: TGCGCCAGCGCGACTAGCGGGAGCGCAGATACGCAGTATTTT.

This clone was observed a handful of times. The V and J genes are TRBV11-1 and TRBJ1-4, with D possibly TRBD1 on 5 matching bases. This CDR3 has 14 amino acids. Trimming shortened V by 6 bases and J by 3 bases, and 11 bases separated the two germline ends. CDR1 is SGHAT and CDR2 is FQDESV in the germline V gene (reference sequence). This chain's CDR3 is CASSRQPPNEKLFF. Written as DNA, the CDR3 is TGTGCCAGCAGTCGACAGCCTCCTAATGAAAAACTGTTTTTT. Using reference TRBV11-1 and TRBJ1-4 for the parts outside the CDR3, the full variable domain is EAEVAQSPRYKITEKSQAVAFWCDPISGHATLYWYRQILGQGPELLVQFQDESVVDDSQLPKDRFSAERLKGVDSTLKIQPAELGDSAMYLCASSRQPPNEKLFFGSGTQLSVL.

CDR3 nucleotides: TGTGCCACCAAGCGGACTAGCGGGAGCCCGACAGATACGCAGTATTTT. It encodes CATKRTSGSPTDTQYF. This chain connects TRBV19 to TRBJ2-3, with 13 nucleotides matching TRBD2. V gave up 10 bases and J gave up 3 bases; unmatched junction bases: 10. The germline CDR1 and CDR2 sequences are LNHDA and SQIVND (reference sequence). The CDR3 loop spans 16 amino acids.

The table lists this clone with a few counts. The chain has TRBV27 and TRBJ2-5; 9 bases are shared with TRBD2. Germline V gives CDR1 MNHEY, CDR2 SMNVEV (reference sequence). Losses at the gene ends were 6 bases for V and 4 bases for J; bases not matched to a gene: 12. This CDR3 region has 16 residues. CDR3 in DNA: TGTGCCAGCAGCCGCATCCGAGGGACTAGCAGAGAGACCCAGTACTTC. Translating it yields CASSRIRGTSRETQYF.